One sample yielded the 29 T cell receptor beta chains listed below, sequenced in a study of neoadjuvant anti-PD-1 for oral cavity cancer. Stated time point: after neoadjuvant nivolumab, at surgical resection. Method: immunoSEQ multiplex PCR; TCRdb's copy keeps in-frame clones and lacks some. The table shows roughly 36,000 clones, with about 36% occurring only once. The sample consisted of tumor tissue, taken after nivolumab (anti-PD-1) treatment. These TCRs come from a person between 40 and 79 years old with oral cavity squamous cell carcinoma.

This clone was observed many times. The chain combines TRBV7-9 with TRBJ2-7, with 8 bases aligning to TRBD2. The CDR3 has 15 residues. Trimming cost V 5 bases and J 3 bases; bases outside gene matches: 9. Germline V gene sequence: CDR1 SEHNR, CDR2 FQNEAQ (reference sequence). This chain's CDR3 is CASSQPGLDYYEQYF. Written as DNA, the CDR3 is TGTGCCAGCAGCCAACCGGGACTAGATTACTACGAGCAGTACTTC.

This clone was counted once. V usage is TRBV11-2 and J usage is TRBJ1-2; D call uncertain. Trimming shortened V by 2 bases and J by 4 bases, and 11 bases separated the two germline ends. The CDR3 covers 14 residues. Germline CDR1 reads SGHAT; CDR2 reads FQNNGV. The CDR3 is CASSLSHQFYGYTF. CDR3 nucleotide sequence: TGTGCCAGCAGCTTATCCCACCAGTTCTATGGCTACACCTTC.

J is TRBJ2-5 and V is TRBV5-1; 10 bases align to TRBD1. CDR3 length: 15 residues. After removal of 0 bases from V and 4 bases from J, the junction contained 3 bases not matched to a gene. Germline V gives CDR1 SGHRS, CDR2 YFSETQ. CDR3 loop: CASSLGQGARETQYF. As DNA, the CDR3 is TGCGCCAGCAGCTTGGGACAGGGGGCGAGAGAGACCCAGTACTTC.

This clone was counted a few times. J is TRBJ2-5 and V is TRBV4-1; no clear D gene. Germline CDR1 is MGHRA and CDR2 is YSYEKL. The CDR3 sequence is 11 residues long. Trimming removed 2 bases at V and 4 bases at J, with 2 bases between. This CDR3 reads CASSQRETQYF. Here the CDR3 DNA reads TGCGCCAGCAGCCAAAGAGAGACCCAGTACTTC.

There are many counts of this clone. Written as DNA, the CDR3 is TGTGCCTGGGGGGACGGCTACAATCAGCCCCAGCATTTT. Translating it yields CAWGDGYNQPQHF. This chain links TRBV30 with TRBJ1-5; perhaps TRBD1 as D (5 bases). Deletions cut 5 bases from V and 3 bases from J, with 11 bases between. From germline, CDR1 is GTSNPN and CDR2 SVGIG (reference sequence). This CDR3 is 13 amino acids long.

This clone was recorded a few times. The CDR3 protein is CASSHRRDRYTEAFF. The CDR3 DNA reads as TGTGCCAGCAGCCACCGGAGGGACCGTTACACTGAAGCTTTCTTT. The chain uses TRBV7-6 and TRBJ1-1, with D tentatively TRBD1 (5 bases). The germline V gene has CDR1 SGHVS and CDR2 FNYEAQ. The CDR3 runs to 15 residues. Trimming took 5 bases from V and 3 from J, leaving 16 bases between them.

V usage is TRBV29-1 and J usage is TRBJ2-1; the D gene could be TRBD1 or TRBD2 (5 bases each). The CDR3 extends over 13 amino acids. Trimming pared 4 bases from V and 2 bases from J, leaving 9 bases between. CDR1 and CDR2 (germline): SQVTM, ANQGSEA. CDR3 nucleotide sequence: TGCAGCGTTGGAGGGGATACCTACAATGAGCAGTTCTTC. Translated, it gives CSVGGDTYNEQFF.

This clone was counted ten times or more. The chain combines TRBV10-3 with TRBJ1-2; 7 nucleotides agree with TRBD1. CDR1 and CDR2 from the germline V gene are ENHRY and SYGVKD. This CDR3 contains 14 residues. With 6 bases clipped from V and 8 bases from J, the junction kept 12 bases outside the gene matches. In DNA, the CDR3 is TGTGCCATCAGCGGGACAGCTACCCCAGCGGGCTACACCTTC. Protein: CAISGTATPAGYTF.

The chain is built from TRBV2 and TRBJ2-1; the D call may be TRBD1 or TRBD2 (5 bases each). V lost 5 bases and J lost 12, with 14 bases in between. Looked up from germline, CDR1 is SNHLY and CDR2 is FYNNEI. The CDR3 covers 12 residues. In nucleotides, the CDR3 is TGTGCCAGCAGTATGGGACGGAGCGCGCAGTTCTTC. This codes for CASSMGRSAQFF.

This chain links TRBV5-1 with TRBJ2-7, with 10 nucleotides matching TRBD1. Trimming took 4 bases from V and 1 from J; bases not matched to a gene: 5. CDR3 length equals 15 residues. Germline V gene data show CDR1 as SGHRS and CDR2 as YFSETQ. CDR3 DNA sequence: TGCGCCAGCAGCCCCGGGACAGGGGTTTCCTACGAGCAGTACTTC. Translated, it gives CASSPGTGVSYEQYF.

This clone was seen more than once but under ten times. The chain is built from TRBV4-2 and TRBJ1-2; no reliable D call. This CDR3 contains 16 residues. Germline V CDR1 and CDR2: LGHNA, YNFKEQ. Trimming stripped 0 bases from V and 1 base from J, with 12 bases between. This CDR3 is CASSQDPSGINYGYTF. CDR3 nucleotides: TGTGCCAGCAGCCAAGATCCATCGGGGATTAACTATGGCTACACCTTC.

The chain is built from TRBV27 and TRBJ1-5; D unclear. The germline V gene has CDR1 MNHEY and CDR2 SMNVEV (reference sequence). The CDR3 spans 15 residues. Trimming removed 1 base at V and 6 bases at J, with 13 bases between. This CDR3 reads CASSLYFAGVQPQHF. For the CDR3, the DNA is TGTGCCAGCAGTTTATATTTCGCGGGAGTTCAGCCCCAGCATTTT.

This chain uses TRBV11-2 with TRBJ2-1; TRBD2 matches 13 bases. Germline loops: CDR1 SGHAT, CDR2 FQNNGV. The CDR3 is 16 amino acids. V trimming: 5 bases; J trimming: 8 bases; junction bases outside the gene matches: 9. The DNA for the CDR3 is TGTGCCAGCAGCCCGCTCGGGACTAGCGGGATTCATGAGCAGTTCTTC. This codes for CASSPLGTSGIHEQFF.

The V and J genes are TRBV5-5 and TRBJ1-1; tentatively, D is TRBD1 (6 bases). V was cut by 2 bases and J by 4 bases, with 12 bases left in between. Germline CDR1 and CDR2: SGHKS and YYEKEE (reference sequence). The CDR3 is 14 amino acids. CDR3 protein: CASSLRQGITEAFF. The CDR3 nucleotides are TGTGCCAGCAGCTTACGGCAGGGGATCACTGAAGCTTTCTTT. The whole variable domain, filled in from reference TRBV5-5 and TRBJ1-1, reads DAGVTQSPTHLIKTRGQQVTLRCSPISGHKSVSWYQQVLGQGPQFIFQYYEKEERGRGNFPDRFSARQFPNYSSELNVNALLLGDSALYLCASSLRQGITEAFFGQGTRLTVV.

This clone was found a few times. The CDR3 nucleotides read TGCGCCAGCAGACCTAGCGGGACTAGCAGGAATGAGCAGTTCTTC. This encodes CASRPSGTSRNEQFF. V gene TRBV10-2 combines with J gene TRBJ2-1; 9 positions match TRBD2. The CDR3 covers 15 residues. Losses at the gene ends were 6 bases for V and 7 bases for J; bases not matched to a gene: 10. Germline CDR1 WSHSY, CDR2 SAAADI.

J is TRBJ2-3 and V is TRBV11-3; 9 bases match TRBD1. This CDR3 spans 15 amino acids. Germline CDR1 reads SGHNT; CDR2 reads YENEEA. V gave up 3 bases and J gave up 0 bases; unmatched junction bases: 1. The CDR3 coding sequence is TGTGCCAGCAGCTTTGGACAGGGGAGCACAGATACGCAGTATTTT. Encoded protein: CASSFGQGSTDTQYF.

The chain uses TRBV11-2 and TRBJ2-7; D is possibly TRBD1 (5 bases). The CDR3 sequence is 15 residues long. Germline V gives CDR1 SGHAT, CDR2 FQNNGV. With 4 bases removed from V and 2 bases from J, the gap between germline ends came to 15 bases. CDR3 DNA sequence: TGTGCCAGCAGCTCCGACAGTTTACTGCCCTACGAGCAGTACTTC. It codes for CASSSDSLLPYEQYF.

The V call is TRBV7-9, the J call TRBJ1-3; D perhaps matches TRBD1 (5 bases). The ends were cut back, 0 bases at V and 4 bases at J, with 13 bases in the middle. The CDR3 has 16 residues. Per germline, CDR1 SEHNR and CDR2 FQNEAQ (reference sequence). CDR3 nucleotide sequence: TGTGCCAGCAGCTTAGCAGGGGTCGAGGTGGGAAACACCATATATTTT. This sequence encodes CASSLAGVEVGNTIYF.

The CDR3 DNA is TGCGCCAGCAGCCGGACTGGAGAGACCCAGTACTTC. Translating it yields CASSRTGETQYF. This chain connects TRBV4-1 to TRBJ2-5; D is possibly TRBD2 (5 bases). The CDR3 totals 12 residues. CDR1 and CDR2 from the germline V gene are MGHRA and YSYEKL. V lost 4 bases to trimming and J lost 4 bases, with 7 bases between them.

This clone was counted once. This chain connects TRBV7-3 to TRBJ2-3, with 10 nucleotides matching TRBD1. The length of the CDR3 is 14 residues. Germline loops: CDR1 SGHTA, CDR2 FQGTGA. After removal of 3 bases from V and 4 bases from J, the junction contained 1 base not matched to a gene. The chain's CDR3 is CASSFGTGADTQYF. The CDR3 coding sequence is TGTGCCAGCAGCTTCGGGACAGGGGCAGATACGCAGTATTTT.

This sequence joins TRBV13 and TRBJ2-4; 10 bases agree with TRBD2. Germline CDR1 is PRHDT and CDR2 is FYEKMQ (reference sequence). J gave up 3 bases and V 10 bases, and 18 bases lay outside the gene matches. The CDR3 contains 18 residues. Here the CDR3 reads CATVRSGRDTTGKNIQYF. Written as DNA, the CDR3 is TGTGCCACCGTCAGGAGCGGGAGGGACACTACGGGCAAAAACATTCAGTACTTC.

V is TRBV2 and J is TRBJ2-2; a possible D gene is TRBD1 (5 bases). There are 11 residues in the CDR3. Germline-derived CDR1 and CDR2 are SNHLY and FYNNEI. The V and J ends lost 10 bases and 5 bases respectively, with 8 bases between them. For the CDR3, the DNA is TGTGCCACCCAGGGAACCGGGGAGCTGTTTTTT. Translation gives CATQGTGELFF.

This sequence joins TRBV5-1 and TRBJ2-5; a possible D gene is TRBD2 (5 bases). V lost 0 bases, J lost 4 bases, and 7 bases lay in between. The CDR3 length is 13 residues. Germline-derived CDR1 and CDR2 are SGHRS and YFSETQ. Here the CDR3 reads CASSLASPETQYF. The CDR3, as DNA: TGCGCCAGCAGCTTGGCTAGCCCAGAGACCCAGTACTTC.

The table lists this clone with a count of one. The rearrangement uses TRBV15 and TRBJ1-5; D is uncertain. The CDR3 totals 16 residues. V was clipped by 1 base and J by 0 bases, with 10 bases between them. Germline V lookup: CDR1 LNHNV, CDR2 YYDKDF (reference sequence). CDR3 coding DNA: TGTGCCACCAGCAGAGCTCGGGCGCGTAGCAATCAGCCCCAGCATTTT. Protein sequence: CATSRARARSNQPQHF.

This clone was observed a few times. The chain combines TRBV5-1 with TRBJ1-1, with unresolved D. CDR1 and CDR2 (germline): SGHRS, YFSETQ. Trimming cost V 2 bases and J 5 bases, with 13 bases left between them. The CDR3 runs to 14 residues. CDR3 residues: CASSFGGEGTEAFF. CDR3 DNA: TGCGCCAGCAGCTTCGGTGGTGAGGGTACTGAAGCTTTCTTT.

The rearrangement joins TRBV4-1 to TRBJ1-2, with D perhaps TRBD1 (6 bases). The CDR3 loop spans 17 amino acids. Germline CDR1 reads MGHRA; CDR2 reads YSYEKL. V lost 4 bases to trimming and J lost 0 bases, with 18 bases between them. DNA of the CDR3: TGCGCCAGCAGCCGTTCCGTACAGGGCTTGACTAACTATGGCTACACCTTC. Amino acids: CASSRSVQGLTNYGYTF.

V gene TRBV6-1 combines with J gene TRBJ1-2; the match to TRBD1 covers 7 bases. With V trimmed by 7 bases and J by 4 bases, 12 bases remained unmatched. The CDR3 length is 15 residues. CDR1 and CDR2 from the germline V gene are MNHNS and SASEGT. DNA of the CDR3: TGTGCCAGCACCCGAATGGTCCGACAGGGCTATGGCTACACCTTC. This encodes CASTRMVRQGYGYTF.

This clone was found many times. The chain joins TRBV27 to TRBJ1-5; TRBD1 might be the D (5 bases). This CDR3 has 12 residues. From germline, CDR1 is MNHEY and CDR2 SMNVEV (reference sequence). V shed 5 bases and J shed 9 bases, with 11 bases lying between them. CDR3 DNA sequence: TGTGCCAGCAGTAGGCCGGGGCGGCCCCAGCATTTT. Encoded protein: CASSRPGRPQHF.

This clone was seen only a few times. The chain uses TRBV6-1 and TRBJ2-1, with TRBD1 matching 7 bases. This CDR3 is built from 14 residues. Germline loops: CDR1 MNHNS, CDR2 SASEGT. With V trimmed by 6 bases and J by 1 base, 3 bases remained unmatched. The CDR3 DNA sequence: TGTGCCAGCAGGAGGACAGGTTCCTACAATGAGCAGTTCTTC. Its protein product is CASRRTGSYNEQFF.